This record looks at one T cell receptor (beta chain) sequence and its context. V was pared by 1 base and J by 0 bases, with 23 bases of the junction left unmatched. Germline values: CDR1 GTSNPN, CDR2 SVGIG (reference sequence). The CDR3 is 21 amino acids. Profiling relied on immunoSEQ multiplex PCR, and the TCRdb table lists in-frame clones only, not all of them. The top ten hold 1.1% to 1.5% of the sample, which has some 140,000 clones, roughly 84% seen once. This specimen belongs to a study of blood T cell repertoires in COVID-19. For the study at large: Acute and convalescent COVID-19 specimens originated in the United States, Italy and Spain. The cDNA or gDNA used as material had been derived from T cells, B-cell-depleted T cells, or PBMCs.

This clonotype originated in a man in his 60s with acute or convalescent COVID-19. The sequencing sample was made of peripheral blood. The chain recombines TRBV30 with TRBJ2-7; 8 nucleotides agree with TRBD1. In DNA, the CDR3 is TGTGCCTGGAGTGGTCGTCCGGATTCGGTCAGGGGGCATCGAAGCTCCTACGAGCAGTACTTC. It is translated as CAWSGRPDSVRGHRSSYEQYF.